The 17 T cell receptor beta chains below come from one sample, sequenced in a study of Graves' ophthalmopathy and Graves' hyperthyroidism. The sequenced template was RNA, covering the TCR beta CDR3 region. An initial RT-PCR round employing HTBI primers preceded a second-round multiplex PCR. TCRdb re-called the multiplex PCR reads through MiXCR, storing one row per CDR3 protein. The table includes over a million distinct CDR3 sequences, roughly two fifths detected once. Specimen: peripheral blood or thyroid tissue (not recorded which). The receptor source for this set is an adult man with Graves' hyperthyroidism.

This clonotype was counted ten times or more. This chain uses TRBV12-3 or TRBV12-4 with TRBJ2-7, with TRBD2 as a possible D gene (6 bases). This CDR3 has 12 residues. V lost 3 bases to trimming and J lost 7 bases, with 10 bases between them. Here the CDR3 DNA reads TGTGCCAGCAGTTTTCCGGGGAGGGAGCAGTACTTC. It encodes CASSFPGREQYF.

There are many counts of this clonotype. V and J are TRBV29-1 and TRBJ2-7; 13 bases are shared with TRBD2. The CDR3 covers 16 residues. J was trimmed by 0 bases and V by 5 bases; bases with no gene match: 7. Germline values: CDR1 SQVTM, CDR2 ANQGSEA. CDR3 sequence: CSVPRTSGGSSYEQYF. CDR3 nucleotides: TGCAGCGTTCCTCGGACTAGCGGGGGAAGCTCCTACGAGCAGTACTTC.

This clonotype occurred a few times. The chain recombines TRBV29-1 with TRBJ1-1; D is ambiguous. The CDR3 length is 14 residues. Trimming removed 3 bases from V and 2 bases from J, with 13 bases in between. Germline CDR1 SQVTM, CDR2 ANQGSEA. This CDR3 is CSVEESTANTEAFF. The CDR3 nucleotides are TGCAGCGTTGAGGAAAGTACAGCTAACACTGAAGCTTTCTTT.

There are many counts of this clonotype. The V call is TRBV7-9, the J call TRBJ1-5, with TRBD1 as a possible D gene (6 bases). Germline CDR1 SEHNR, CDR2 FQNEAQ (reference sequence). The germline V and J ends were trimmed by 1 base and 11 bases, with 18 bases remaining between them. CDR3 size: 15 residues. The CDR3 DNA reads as TGTGCCAGCAGCTTAGGGACAGCGATTCCCACCTCCCAGCATTTT. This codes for CASSLGTAIPTSQHF.

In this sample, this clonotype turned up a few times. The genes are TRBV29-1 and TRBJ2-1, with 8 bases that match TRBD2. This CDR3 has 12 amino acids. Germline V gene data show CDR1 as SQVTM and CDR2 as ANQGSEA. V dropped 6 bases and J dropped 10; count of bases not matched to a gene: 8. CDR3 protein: CSVGPGGDEQFF. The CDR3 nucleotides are TGCAGCGTGGGGCCGGGAGGGGACGAGCAGTTCTTC.

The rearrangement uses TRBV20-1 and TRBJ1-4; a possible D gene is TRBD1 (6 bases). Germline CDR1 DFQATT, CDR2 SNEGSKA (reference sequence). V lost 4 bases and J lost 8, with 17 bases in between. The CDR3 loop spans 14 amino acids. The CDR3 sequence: CSATPRQVGEKLFF. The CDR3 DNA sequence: TGCAGTGCTACCCCCCGACAGGTTGGGGAAAAACTGTTTTTT.

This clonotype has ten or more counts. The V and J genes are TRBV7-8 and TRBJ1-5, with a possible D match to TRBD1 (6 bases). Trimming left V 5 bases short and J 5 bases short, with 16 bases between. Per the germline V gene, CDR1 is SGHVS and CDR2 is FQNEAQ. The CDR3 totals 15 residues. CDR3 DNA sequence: TGTGCCAGCAGCGCGAGGGACACCCGGGATCAGCCCCAGCATTTT. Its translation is CASSARDTRDQPQHF.

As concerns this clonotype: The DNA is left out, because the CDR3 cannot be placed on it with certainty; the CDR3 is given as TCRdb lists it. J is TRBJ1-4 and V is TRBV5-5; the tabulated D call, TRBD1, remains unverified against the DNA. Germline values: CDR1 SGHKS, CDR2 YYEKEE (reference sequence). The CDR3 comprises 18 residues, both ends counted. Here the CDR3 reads CASSLVRDRGLLMKNCFF.

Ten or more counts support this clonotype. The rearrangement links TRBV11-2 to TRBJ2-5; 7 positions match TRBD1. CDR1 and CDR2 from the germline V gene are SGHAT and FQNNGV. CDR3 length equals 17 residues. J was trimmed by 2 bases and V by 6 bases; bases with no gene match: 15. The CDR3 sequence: CASSGQDRESLQETQYF. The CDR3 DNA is TGTGCCAGCAGTGGACAGGACAGAGAATCGCTACAAGAGACCCAGTACTTC.

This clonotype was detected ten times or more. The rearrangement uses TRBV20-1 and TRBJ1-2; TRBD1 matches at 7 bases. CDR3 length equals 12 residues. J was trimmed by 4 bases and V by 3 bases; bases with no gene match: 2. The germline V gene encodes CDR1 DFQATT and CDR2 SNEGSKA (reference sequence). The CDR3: CSASGQVYGYTF. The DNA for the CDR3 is TGCAGTGCTAGTGGACAGGTCTATGGCTACACCTTC.

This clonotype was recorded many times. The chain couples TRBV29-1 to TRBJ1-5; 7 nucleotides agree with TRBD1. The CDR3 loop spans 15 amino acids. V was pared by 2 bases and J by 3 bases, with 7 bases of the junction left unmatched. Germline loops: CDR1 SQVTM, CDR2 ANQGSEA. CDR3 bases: TGCAGCGTTGAAACAGGGGCATGGGACAATCAGCCCCAGCATTTT. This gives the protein CSVETGAWDNQPQHF. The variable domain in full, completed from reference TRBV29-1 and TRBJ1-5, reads SAVISQKPSRDICQRGTSLTIQCQVDSQVTMMFWYRQQPGQSLTLIATANQGSEATYESGFVIDKFPISRPNLTFSTLTVSNMSPEDSSIYLCSVETGAWDNQPQHFGDGTRLSIL.

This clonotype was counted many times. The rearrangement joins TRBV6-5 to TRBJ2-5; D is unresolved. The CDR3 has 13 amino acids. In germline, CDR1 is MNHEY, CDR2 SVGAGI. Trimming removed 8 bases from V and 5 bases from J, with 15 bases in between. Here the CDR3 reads CASGRTGGETQYF. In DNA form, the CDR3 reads TGTGCCAGCGGACGGACGGGTGGGGAGACCCAGTACTTC.

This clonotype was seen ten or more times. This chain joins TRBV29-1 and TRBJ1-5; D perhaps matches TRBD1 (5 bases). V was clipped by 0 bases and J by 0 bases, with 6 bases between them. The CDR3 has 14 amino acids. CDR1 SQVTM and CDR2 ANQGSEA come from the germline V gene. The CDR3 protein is CSVEDDSSNQPQHF. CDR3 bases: TGCAGCGTTGAAGACGACAGTAGCAATCAGCCCCAGCATTTT.

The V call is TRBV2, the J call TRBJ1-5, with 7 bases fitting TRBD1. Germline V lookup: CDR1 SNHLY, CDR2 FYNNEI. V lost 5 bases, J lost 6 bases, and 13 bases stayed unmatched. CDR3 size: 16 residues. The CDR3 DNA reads TGTGCCAGCAGTCGACGGACAGGTCCGATGGTTCAGCCCCAGCATTTT. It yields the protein CASSRRTGPMVQPQHF.

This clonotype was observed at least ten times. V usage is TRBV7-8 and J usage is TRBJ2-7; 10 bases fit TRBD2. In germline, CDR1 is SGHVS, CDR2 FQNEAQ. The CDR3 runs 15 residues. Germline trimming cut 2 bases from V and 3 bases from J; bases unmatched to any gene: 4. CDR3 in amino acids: CASSLSSGRIYEQYF. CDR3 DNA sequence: TGTGCCAGCAGCTTATCTAGCGGGAGAATCTACGAGCAGTACTTC.

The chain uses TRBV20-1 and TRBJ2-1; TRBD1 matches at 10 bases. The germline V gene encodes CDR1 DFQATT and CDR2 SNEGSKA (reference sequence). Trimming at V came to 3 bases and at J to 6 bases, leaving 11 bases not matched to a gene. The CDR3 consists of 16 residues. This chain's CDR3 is CSASPNDRGLLNEQFF. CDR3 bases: TGCAGTGCTAGCCCTAACGACAGGGGGCTACTCAATGAGCAGTTCTTC.

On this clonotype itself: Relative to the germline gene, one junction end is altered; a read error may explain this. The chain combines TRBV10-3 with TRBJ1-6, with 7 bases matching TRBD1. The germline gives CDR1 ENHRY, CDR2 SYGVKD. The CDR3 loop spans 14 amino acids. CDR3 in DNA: TGTGCCAGCAGTGGTAGGGGGCTGGATTCACCCCTCCACTTT. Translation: CASSGRGLDSPLHF.